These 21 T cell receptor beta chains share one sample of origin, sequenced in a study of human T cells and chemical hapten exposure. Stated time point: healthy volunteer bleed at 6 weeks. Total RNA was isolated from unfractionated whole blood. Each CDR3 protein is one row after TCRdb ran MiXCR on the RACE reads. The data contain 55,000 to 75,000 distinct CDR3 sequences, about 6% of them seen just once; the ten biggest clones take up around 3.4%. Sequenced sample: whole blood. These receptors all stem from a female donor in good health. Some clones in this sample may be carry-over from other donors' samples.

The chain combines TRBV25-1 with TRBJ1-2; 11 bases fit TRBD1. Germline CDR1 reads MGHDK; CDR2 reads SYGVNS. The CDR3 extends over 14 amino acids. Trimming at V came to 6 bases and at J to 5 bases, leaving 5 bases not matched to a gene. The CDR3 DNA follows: TGTGCCAGCAGACCGGGACAGGGGGGATATGGCTACACCTTC. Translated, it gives CASRPGQGGYGYTF.

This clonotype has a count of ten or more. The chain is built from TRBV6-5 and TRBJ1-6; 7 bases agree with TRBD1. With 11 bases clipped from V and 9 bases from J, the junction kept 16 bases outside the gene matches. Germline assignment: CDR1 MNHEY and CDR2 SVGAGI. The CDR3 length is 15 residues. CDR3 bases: TGTGCCGCCGCGGCAGGGGGGCTCCGCGGTTCACCCCTCCACTTT. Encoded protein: CAAAAGGLRGSPLHF.

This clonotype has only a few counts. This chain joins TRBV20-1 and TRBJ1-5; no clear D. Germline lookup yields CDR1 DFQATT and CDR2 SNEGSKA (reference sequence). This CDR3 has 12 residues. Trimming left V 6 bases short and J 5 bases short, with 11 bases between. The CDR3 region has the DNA TGCAGTGCCGGTACCCCGGATCAGCCCCAGCATTTT. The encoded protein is CSAGTPDQPQHF.

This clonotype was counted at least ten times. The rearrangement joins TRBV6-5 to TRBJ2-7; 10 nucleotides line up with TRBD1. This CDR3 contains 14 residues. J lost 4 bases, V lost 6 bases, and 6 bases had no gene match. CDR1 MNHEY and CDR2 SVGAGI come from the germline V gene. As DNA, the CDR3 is TGTGCCAGCAGCCAAGACAGGGGGCGGTACGAGCAGTACTTC. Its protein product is CASSQDRGRYEQYF.

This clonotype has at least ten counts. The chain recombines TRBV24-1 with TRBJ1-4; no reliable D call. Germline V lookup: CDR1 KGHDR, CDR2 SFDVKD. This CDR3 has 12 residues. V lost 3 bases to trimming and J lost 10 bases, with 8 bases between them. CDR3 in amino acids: CATSDAAGKLFF. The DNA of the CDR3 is TGTGCCACCAGTGATGCGGCCGGAAAACTGTTTTTT.

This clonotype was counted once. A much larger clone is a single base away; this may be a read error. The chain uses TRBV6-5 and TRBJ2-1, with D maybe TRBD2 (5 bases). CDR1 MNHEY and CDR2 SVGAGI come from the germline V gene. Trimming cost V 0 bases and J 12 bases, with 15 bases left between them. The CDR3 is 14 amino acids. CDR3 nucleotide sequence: TGTGCCAGCAGTTACTCGGACTTATCGCTGGGGCAGTTCTTC. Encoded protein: CASSYSDLSLGQFF.

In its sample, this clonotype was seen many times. CDR3 region: CASSYSPTSGVYNEQFF. CDR3 nucleotides: TGTGCCAGCAGTTACTCACCGACTAGCGGTGTCTACAATGAGCAGTTCTTC. J is TRBJ2-1 and V is TRBV6-2 or TRBV6-3; TRBD2 matches at 9 bases. Germline V CDR1 and CDR2: MNHEY, SVGEGT. Trimming cost V 0 bases and J 3 bases; bases outside gene matches: 6. This CDR3 is 17 amino acids long.

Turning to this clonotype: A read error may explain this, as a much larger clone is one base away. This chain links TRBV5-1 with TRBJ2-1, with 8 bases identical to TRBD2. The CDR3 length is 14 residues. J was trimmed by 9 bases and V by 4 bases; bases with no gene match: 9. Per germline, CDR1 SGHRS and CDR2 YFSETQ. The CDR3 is CASSPPGTRSEQFF. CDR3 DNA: TGCGCCAGCAGCCCTCCAGGGACTAGAAGTGAGCAGTTCTTC.

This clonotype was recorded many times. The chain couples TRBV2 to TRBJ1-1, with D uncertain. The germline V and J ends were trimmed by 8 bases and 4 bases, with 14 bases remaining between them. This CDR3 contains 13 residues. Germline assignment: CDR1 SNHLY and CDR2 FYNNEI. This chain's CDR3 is CASSKGWGTEAFF. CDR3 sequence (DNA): TGTGCCAGCTCCAAAGGGTGGGGCACTGAAGCTTTCTTT.

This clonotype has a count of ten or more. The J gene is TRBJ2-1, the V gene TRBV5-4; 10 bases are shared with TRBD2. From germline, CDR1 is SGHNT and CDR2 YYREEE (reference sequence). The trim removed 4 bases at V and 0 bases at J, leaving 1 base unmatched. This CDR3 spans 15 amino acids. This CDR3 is CASSGTSVSYNEQFF. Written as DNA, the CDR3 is TGTGCCAGCAGCGGGACTAGCGTCTCCTACAATGAGCAGTTCTTC.

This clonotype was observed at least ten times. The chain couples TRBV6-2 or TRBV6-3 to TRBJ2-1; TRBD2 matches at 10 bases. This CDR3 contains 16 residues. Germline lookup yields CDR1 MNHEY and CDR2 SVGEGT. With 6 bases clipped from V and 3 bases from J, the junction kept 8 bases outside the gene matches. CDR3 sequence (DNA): TGTGCCAGCAGGGGGAGGCTAGCGGGAGTCTACAATGAGCAGTTCTTC. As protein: CASRGRLAGVYNEQFF.

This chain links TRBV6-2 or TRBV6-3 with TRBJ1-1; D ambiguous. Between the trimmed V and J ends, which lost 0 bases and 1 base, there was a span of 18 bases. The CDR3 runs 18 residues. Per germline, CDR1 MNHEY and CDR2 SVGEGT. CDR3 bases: TGTGCCAGCAGTTACTCTTTCATGAGGGATTCGGCGAACACTGAAGCTTTCTTT. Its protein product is CASSYSFMRDSANTEAFF.

The CDR3 here is CASSLALARDTQYF. The CDR3 nucleotides are TGTGCCAGCAGCTTAGCGCTAGCAAGGGATACGCAGTATTTT. This chain links TRBV7-2 with TRBJ2-3, with a weak D call TRBD2 (5 bases). The CDR3 is 14 amino acids. V lost 0 bases and J 6 bases, leaving 10 bases between the germline ends. Germline V gene sequence: CDR1 SGHTA, CDR2 FQGNSA.

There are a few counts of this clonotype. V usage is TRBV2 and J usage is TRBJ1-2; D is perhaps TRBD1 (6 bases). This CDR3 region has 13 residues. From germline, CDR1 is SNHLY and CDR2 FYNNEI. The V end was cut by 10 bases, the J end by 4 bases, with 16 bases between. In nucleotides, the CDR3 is TGTGCCACTCACCCCACAGGGACCTATGGCTACACCTTC. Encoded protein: CATHPTGTYGYTF.

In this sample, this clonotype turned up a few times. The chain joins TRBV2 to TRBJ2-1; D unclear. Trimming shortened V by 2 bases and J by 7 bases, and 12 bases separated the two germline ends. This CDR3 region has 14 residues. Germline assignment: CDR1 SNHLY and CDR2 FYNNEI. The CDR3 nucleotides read TGTGCCAGCAGTGAAATGGTAGCCGGGAATGAGCAGTTCTTC. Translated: CASSEMVAGNEQFF.

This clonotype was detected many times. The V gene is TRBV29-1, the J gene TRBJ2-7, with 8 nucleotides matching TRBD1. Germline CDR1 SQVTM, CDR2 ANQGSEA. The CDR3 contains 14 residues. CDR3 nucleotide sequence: TGCAGTGTGGGAATTTGGCAGGGGGCCTCCGAGCAGTACTTC. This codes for CSVGIWQGASEQYF.

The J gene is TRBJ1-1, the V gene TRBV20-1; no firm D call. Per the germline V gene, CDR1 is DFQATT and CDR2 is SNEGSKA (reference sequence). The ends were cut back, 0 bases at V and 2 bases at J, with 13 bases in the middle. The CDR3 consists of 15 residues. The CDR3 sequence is CSARETHGVNTEAFF. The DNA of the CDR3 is TGCAGTGCTAGAGAGACGCACGGGGTTAACACTGAAGCTTTCTTT.

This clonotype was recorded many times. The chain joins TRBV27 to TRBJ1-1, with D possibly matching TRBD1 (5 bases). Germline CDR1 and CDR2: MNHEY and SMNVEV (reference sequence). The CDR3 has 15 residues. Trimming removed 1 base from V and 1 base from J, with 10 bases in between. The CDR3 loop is CASSLLGVGNTEAFF. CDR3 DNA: TGTGCCAGCAGTTTATTGGGGGTTGGGAACACTGAAGCTTTCTTT.

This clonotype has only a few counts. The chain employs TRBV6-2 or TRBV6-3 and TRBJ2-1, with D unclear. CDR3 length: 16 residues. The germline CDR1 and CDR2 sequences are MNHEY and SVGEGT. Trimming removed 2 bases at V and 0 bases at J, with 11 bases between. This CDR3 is CASSYMGLSSYNEQFF. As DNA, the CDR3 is TGTGCCAGCAGTTACATGGGGTTAAGCTCCTACAATGAGCAGTTCTTC.

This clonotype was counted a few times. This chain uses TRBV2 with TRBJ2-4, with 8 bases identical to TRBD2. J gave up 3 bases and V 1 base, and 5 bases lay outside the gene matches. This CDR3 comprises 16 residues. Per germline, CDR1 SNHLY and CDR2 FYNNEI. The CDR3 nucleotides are TGTGCCAGCAGTGAAGGAGCGGGAGTGGTCAAAAACATTCAGTACTTC. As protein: CASSEGAGVVKNIQYF.

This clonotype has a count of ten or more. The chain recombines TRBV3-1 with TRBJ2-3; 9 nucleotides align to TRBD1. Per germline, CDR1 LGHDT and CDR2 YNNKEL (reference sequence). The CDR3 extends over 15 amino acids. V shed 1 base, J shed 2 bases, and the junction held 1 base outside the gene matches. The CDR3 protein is CASSQGQGDTDTQYF. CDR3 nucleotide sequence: TGTGCCAGCAGCCAAGGACAGGGGGACACAGATACGCAGTATTTT.